This T cell receptor beta chain was sequenced in a study of blood T cell repertoires in COVID-19. Study-wide background: COVID-19 samples, acute and convalescent, were from the United States, Italy and Spain. The cDNA or gDNA used as material had been derived from T cells, B-cell-depleted T cells, or PBMCs.

In the authors' methods: How many nucleated cells were present was estimated from reference gene primer amplification. Only in-frame clones appear in the TCRdb table, and some are missing; sequencing was by immunoSEQ multiplex PCR. The V and J calls and clone size come from that table; D and trimming were worked out from the DNA. The repertoire has 40,000 or so clones, 90% of them found once; the top ten carry less than 30%. This TCR was sampled from a man between 60 and 75 years old with active or convalescent COVID-19. Sequencing was done on a sample of peripheral blood.

The DNA for the CDR3 is TGTGCCAGCAGGCTCACCGGGACCCAGTACTTC. Protein sequence: CASRLTGTQYF. V and J are TRBV11-2 and TRBJ2-5, with D hard to call. Trimming cost V 6 bases and J 7 bases, with 9 bases left between them. CDR1 SGHAT and CDR2 FQNNGV come from the germline V gene. The CDR3 loop spans 11 amino acids.